A single sample is the source of the 15 T cell receptor beta chains below, sequenced in a study of shared clonotypes between healthy human individuals. Method: immunoSEQ multiplex PCR; TCRdb's copy keeps in-frame clones and lacks some. The sample carries more than 2 million clones, more than 90% recorded once. Sequences were obtained from naive CD4+ T cells sorted from blood. Subset described: CD45RA+ positively selected. The source is a man between 18 and 29 years old in good health.

Comments on this clone: This CDR3 is also generated by other DNA sequences in the sample. The V and J genes are TRBV6-1 and TRBJ1-4, with 10 bases matching TRBD1. This CDR3 spans 14 amino acids. Losses at the gene ends were 6 bases for V and 5 bases for J; bases not matched to a gene: 3. The germline CDR1 and CDR2 sequences are MNHNS and SASEGT. The CDR3 loop reads CASSPGQGNEKLFF. The CDR3 DNA is TGTGCCAGCAGCCCGGGACAGGGGAATGAAAAACTGTTTTTT.

This clone occurred once. The V gene is TRBV28, the J gene TRBJ1-4; D not certain. The CDR3 contains 12 residues. In germline, CDR1 is MDHEN, CDR2 SYDVKM. V lost 4 bases and J lost 3, with 3 bases in between. The CDR3 DNA follows: TGTGCCAGCAGTTCGGCTAATGAAAAACTGTTTTTT. Residues: CASSSANEKLFF. The whole variable domain, remainder taken from reference TRBV28 and TRBJ1-4, is DVKVTQSSRYLVKRTGEKVFLECVQDMDHENMFWYRQDPGLGLRLIYFSYDVKMKEKGDIPEGYSVSREKKERFSLILESASTNQTSMYLCASSSANEKLFFGSGTQLSVL.

This chain uses TRBV10-3 with TRBJ2-1; 7 nucleotides line up with TRBD2. The CDR3 is 14 residues long. Germline CDR1 is ENHRY and CDR2 is SYGVKD. V gave up 3 bases and J gave up 8 bases; unmatched junction bases: 7. CDR3: CAISDLGGRDEQFF. CDR3 DNA sequence: TGTGCCATCAGTGATTTGGGAGGGAGGGATGAGCAGTTCTTC.

The rearrangement uses TRBV13 and TRBJ1-6; TRBD1 aligns across 10 bases. The J segment lost 9 bases and the V segment lost 3 bases, leaving 8 bases of the junction unmatched. The CDR3 spans 16 residues. The V gene's germline CDR1 is PRHDT and CDR2 FYEKMQ (reference sequence). The CDR3 here is CASSFKPGQGGSPLHF. The CDR3 DNA reads TGTGCCAGCAGCTTTAAACCCGGACAGGGGGGTTCACCCCTCCACTTT.

The V call is TRBV9, the J call TRBJ2-5; D may be TRBD2 (6 bases). The CDR3 is made up of 14 amino acids. V was trimmed by 3 bases and J by 5 bases, leaving 14 bases between them. Germline CDR1 is SGDLS and CDR2 is YYNGEE. CDR3 region: CASSAGLVVETQYF. CDR3 nucleotides: TGTGCCAGCAGCGCGGGACTGGTTGTTGAGACCCAGTACTTC. Full variable domain (rest looked up from reference TRBV9 and TRBJ2-5): DSGVTQTPKHLITATGQRVTLRCSPRSGDLSVYWYQQSLDQGLQFLIQYYNGEERAKGNILERFSAQQFPDLHSELNLSSLELGDSALYFCASSAGLVVETQYFGPGTRLLVL.

This chain links TRBV6-5 with TRBJ1-1; D gene uncertain. V gave up 5 bases and J gave up 4 bases, with 14 bases separating them. Germline V gives CDR1 MNHEY, CDR2 SVGAGI. CDR3 size: 14 residues. The CDR3 sequence is CASSTNAGITEAFF. CDR3 bases: TGTGCCAGCAGTACCAACGCAGGCATCACTGAAGCTTTCTTT.

The chain uses TRBV7-9 and TRBJ2-5, with D possibly matching TRBD1 (5 bases). V shed 6 bases and J shed 5 bases, with 22 bases lying between them. The CDR3 runs 16 residues. Germline V CDR1 and CDR2: SEHNR, FQNEAQ (reference sequence). The CDR3 region has the DNA TGTGCCAGCAGTCTCCTTTCCCAGGGCGTTCTCGAGACCCAGTACTTC. Amino acids: CASSLLSQGVLETQYF.

This chain joins TRBV4-1 and TRBJ1-2; TRBD1 matches at 11 bases. CDR3 length: 15 amino acids. V was clipped by 2 bases and J by 7 bases; unmatched bases: 6. Germline V gene data show CDR1 as MGHRA and CDR2 as YSYEKL. The CDR3 nucleotides read TGCGCCAGCAGCCAAATCGGACAGGGGGCTGTTGGCTACACCTTC. Translated, it gives CASSQIGQGAVGYTF.

The J gene is TRBJ2-7, the V gene TRBV19; D ambiguous. Trimming removed 3 bases from V and 1 base from J, with 13 bases in between. CDR1 and CDR2 from the germline V gene are LNHDA and SQIVND (reference sequence). There are 15 residues in the CDR3. CDR3 DNA sequence: TGTGCCAGTAGTATGTCCAGCATTGTTTCCTACGAGCAGTACTTC. Translated, it gives CASSMSSIVSYEQYF.

The genes are TRBV4-2 and TRBJ2-2; 11 bases map to TRBD1. Germline V gene sequence: CDR1 LGHNA, CDR2 YNFKEQ. The CDR3 runs 18 residues. Trimming cost V 1 base and J 4 bases; bases outside gene matches: 8. CDR3 region: CASSQVYGQGASTGELFF. The CDR3 bases are TGTGCCAGCAGCCAAGTTTATGGACAGGGGGCTTCCACCGGGGAGCTGTTTTTT.

CDR3 sequence reads: CASSLAGATGELFF. In nucleotides, the CDR3 is TGTGCCAGCTCACTCGCAGGGGCCACCGGGGAGCTGTTTTTT. This chain uses TRBV18 with TRBJ2-2; the D gene is possibly TRBD1 (6 bases). Germline values: CDR1 KGHSH, CDR2 LQKENI. The CDR3 is 14 residues long. V was clipped by 4 bases and J by 4 bases, with 10 bases between them. The full variable domain, its missing parts supplied by reference TRBV18 and TRBJ2-2, is NAGVMQNPRHLVRRRGQEARLRCSPMKGHSHVYWYRQLPEEGLKFMVYLQKENIIDESGMPKERFSAEFPKEGPSILRIQQVVRGDSAAYFCASSLAGATGELFFGEGSRLTVL.

The chain couples TRBV29-1 to TRBJ1-6; D may be TRBD1 (5 bases). Germline V gene lookup returns CDR1 SQVTM and CDR2 ANQGSEA. The ends were cut back, 4 bases at V and 7 bases at J, with 17 bases in the middle. The CDR3 loop spans 15 amino acids. The CDR3 nucleotides are TGCAGCGTTGGTTGGGGGGGACTTAGAAATTCACCCCTCCACTTT. The encoded protein is CSVGWGGLRNSPLHF. Filled out from reference TRBV29-1 and TRBJ1-6, the complete variable domain reads SAVISQKPSRDICQRGTSLTIQCQVDSQVTMMFWYRQQPGQSLTLIATANQGSEATYESGFVIDKFPISRPNLTFSTLTVSNMSPEDSSIYLCSVGWGGLRNSPLHFGNGTRLTVT.

This rearrangement joins TRBV10-3 to TRBJ2-5; no clear D gene. The CDR3 length is 13 residues. Between the trimmed V and J ends, which lost 10 bases and 2 bases, there was a span of 14 bases. Germline V gene lookup returns CDR1 ENHRY and CDR2 SYGVKD. CDR3 nucleotides: TGTGCCACGAGACGGCTAGAGCAAGAGACCCAGTACTTC. The encoded protein is CATRRLEQETQYF.

V is TRBV4-1 and J is TRBJ2-5; D unresolved. CDR1 and CDR2 (germline): MGHRA, YSYEKL. V was shortened by 1 base and J by 5 bases, with 17 bases between the two germline ends. This CDR3 comprises 16 residues. The CDR3 region has the DNA TGCGCCAGCAGCCAAGGGGAAATGGTTTGGGGTGAGACCCAGTACTTC. This encodes CASSQGEMVWGETQYF.

This clone was picked up one time. The J gene is TRBJ2-2, the V gene TRBV19, with TRBD2 identical over 7 bases. The ends lost 5 bases at V and 4 bases at J; junction bases unmatched: 7. Germline V gives CDR1 LNHDA, CDR2 SQIVND (reference sequence). This CDR3 is built from 15 residues. As DNA, the CDR3 is TGTGCCAGTAGTCCCCCGGGACTAAGCACCGGGGAGCTGTTTTTT. It codes for CASSPPGLSTGELFF. The variable domain in full, with the rest retrieved from reference TRBV19 and TRBJ2-2, is DGGITQSPKYLFRKEGQNVTLSCEQNLNHDAMYWYRQDPGQGLRLIYYSQIVNDFQKGDIAEGYSVSREKKESFPLTVTSAQKNPTAFYLCASSPPGLSTGELFFGEGSRLTVL.